This TCR beta chain was captured in a study of T cells after yellow fever vaccination. TCRdb ran MiXCR on the 5' RACE reads and lists one entry per CDR3 protein. The table records over 250,000 distinct CDR3 sequences, around 4.9% of them present only once. General study findings and limits: Once the booster was given, most primary-vaccination clones reappeared, at approximately 97% for CD4 and around 90% for CD8. Researchers noted that a small share of clonotypes showed up in both CD4 and CD8 compartments.

This clonotype was observed many times. The target antigen is unknown. In germline, CDR1 is SGHTA, CDR2 FQGNSA. The CDR3 covers 14 residues. Germline trimming cut 1 base from V and 8 bases from J; bases unmatched to any gene: 7. The origin of this receptor is a man in his late teens or twenties who received the YFV17D yellow fever vaccine. The chain carries TRBV7-2 and TRBJ1-2; 7 positions match TRBD1. This specimen consisted of CD4+ T cells sorted from PBMCs, obtained on the day of the yellow fever booster vaccination. CDR3 protein: CASSLGGQAGGYTF. The CDR3 DNA sequence: TGTGCCAGCAGCTTAGGAGGACAGGCAGGGGGCTACACCTTC.